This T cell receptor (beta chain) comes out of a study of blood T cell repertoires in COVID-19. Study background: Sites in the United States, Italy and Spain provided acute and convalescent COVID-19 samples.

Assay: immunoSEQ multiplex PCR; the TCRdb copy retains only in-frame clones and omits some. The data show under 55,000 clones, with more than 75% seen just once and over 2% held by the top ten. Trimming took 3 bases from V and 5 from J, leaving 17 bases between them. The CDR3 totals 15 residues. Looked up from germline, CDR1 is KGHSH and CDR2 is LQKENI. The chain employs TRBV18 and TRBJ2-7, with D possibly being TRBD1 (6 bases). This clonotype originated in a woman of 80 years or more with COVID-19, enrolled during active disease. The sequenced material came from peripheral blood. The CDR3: CASSPTSDRTNEQYF. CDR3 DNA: TGTGCCAGCTCACCGACCTCAGACAGGACAAACGAGCAGTACTTC.